This T cell receptor beta chain was observed in a study of control samples from healthy donors and cancer patients. V lost 4 bases, J lost 4 bases, and 5 bases stayed unmatched. This CDR3 is built from 14 residues. The germline V gene has CDR1 LNHDA and CDR2 SQIVND (reference sequence). Method: immunoSEQ multiplex PCR; TCRdb's copy keeps in-frame clones and lacks some. The sample records about 410,000 clones, around nine tenths being singletons. This chain connects TRBV19 to TRBJ1-2; 8 bases line up with TRBD1. The specimen was PBMCs. This clonotype was obtained from a middle-aged man with head and neck cancer. Here the CDR3 reads CASSRPDRGYGYTF. The CDR3 bases are TGTGCCAGTAGTAGGCCCGACAGGGGCTATGGCTACACCTTC.